The clone carrying this T cell receptor beta chain was recorded many times. Antigen specificity is unknown. The data are from a study of T cells after yellow fever vaccination. From the 5' RACE reads, TCRdb called clonotypes with MiXCR, one entry per CDR3 protein. The sample records a few hundred thousand distinct CDR3 sequences, roughly 3.3% being singletons. V gave up 3 bases and J gave up 0 bases, with 6 bases separating them. The CDR3 consists of 14 residues. From germline, CDR1 is MGHRA and CDR2 YSYEKL. The study, taken as a whole, reports: Peaking faster, on day 5 versus 15, the secondary response was nonetheless weaker.

The specimen comprised CD4+ T cells sorted from PBMCs, sampled 10 days after the yellow fever booster vaccination. The sequence was collected from a man aged 18-30 years who received the YFV17D yellow fever vaccine. The chain has TRBV4-1 and TRBJ2-4; no clear D. The DNA of the CDR3 is TGCGCCAGCAGCCAGCCTTTAGCCAAAAACATTCAGTACTTC. The encoded protein is CASSQPLAKNIQYF.